These T cell receptor beta chains were read from a single sample in a study of T cell responses to AZD1222 COVID-19 vaccine. Only in-frame clones appear in the TCRdb table, and some are missing; sequencing was by immunoSEQ multiplex PCR. The data show over 60,000 clones, with approximately 80% seen just once and over 12% held by the top ten. The material sequenced was peripheral blood, taken 28 days after the second AZD1222 dose. The receptors stem from an adult who received the AZD1222 COVID-19 vaccine. The conserved cysteine and the conserved F or W are not part of the CDR3 here.

length,V,CDR3
13,TRBV2,ASSASMQPRTEAF
15,TRBV25-1,ASSELTGGKGNQPQH
13,TRBV6-2/TRBV6-3,ASSWASGGNNEQF
13,TRBV28,ASSFLGSGAQPQH
13,TRBV9,ASSVGGGTNYGYT
13,TRBV3-1/TRBV3-2,ASSQGGSVYTEAF
11,TRBV7-2,ASSMMWGGTAF
14,TRBV4-1,ASSQDHRVDNSPLH
11,TRBV12-3/TRBV12-4,ASSGGVYNEQF
11,TRBV5-5,ASSFSVETEAF
12,TRBV7-9,ASSPVTGVDGYT
11,TRBV7-2,ASSLRQEETQY
12,TRBV7-2,ASRSSGAYNEQF
11,TRBV18,ASSPTAQAEQY
8,TRBV30,ALGNEKLF
13,TRBV6-5,ASSYGRGPQETQY
12,TRBV25-1,ASSESGGLNEQY
10,TRBV28,ASTLKGFEAF
13,TRBV2,ASRRGVTLNEKLF
10,TRBV2,ASRRDSYGYT
11,TRBV3-1/TRBV3-2,ASSRGQGNTIY
14,TRBV28,ASSLGARTISYEQY
11,TRBV19,ASSILDGNTIY
13,TRBV5-6,ASSSWPGSNQPQH
14,TRBV14,ASSQPRQGVDTEAF
13,TRBV7-9,ASSSSTSGKNEQF
10,TRBV6-5,ASRFNRAEAF
12,TRBV7-9,ASSLVQENEKLF
12,TRBV10-1,ASSEGLANGELF
11,TRBV4-1,ASSPSNTGELF
14,TRBV19,ATTAGRVGYNTEAF
13,TRBV3-1/TRBV3-2,ASSTGGAGSDTQY
13,TRBV10-3,AISNQDRADEKLF
9,TRBV24-1,ATSESYEQY
17,TRBV13,ASSLALPSGGVGYNEQF
14,TRBV18,ASSPNTDRMNTEAF
13,TRBV6-5,ASSYPGQGAWGYT
12,TRBV7-3,ASSKGTGENTIY
16,TRBV7-2,ASSLERFLGQDGYEQY
16,TRBV19,ASKVGDKPGRPNYGYT
14,TRBV27,ASSLSSGTTYNEQF
14,TRBV30,AWSQTGTGTNYGYT
11,TRBV27,ASTRTINSPLH
10,TRBV5-8,ASSLSKVKQY
12,TRBV19,ASSILSANYGYT
14,TRBV27,ASSNPRQGDFSPLH
14,TRBV9,ASSVVGALSYNEQF
13,TRBV4-1,ASSQVGQGGEKLF